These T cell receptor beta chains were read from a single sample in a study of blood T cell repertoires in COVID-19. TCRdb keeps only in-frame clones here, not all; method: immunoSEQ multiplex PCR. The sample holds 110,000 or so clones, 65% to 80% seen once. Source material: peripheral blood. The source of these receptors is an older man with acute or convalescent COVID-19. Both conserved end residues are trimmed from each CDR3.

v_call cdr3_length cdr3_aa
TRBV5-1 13 ASSNLTGGLEKLF
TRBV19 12 ASRPGQALSEQY
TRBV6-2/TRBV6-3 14 ASSYSSVSPGGELF
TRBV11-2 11 ASSLDRDYEQY
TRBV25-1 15 ASSEYRTLAHRDEQF
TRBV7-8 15 ASSFIGSRWANTEAF
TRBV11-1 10 ASSGTSPKQF
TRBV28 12 ASKGLAIPYEQY
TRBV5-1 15 ASSLGPRGSASYEQY
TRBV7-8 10 ASGTINSPLH
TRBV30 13 AWSSPYGTFPPQH
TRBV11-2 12 ASSLQGMNTEAF
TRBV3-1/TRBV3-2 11 ASTRKGGNEQF
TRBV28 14 ASSVGGDSSNQPQH
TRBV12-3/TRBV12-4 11 ASSPDPRRGYT